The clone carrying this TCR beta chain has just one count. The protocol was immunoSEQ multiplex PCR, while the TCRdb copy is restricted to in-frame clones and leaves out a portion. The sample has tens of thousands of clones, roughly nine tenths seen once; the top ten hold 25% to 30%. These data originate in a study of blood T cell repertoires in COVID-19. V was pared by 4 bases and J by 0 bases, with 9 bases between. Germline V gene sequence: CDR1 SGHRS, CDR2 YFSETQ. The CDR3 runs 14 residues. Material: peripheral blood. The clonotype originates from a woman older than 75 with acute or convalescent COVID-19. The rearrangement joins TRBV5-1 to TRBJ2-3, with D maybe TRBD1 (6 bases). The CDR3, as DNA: TGCGCCAGCAGCGCACAGGGAAGCACAGATACGCAGTATTTT. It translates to CASSAQGSTDTQYF.